The clone carrying this T cell receptor beta chain has a handful of counts. As yet, its antigen is unknown. Trimming cost V 6 bases and J 10 bases; bases outside gene matches: 10. Germline lookup yields CDR1 LNHDA and CDR2 SQIVND (reference sequence). The CDR3 has 14 amino acids. Repertoires were generated with immunoSEQ multiplex PCR, while TCRdb's copy carries only in-frame clones and drops some. The table shows some 99,000 clones, with more than 70% occurring only once. This sample was taken from a study of cytomegalovirus exposure and HLA in healthy donors. Study-wide results and caveats: Testing in vitro showed a few CMV-associated chains specific for CMV antigens.

The sequenced sample consisted of PBMCs. This TCR was sampled from a woman under 30 in good health and CMV-seronegative. The chain uses TRBV19 and TRBJ1-1, with 11 bases aligning to TRBD1. The CDR3 loop reads CASRNVGTGGTAFF. CDR3 sequence (DNA): TGTGCCAGTAGGAATGTGGGGACAGGGGGAACAGCTTTCTTT.